The sequence of this TCR beta chain was determined in a study of shared clonotypes between healthy human individuals. This clone was recorded once. The identical CDR3 is also encoded by other nucleotide sequences in the sample. A roughly 200 ng quantity of DNA, tens of thousands of T cell genomes, went into the sorted-subset replicate PCRs. Method: immunoSEQ multiplex PCR; TCRdb's copy keeps in-frame clones and lacks some. The sample lists some 2.1 million clones, 85% to 95% seen once, with 0.13% in the top ten. The CDR3 has 14 amino acids. CDR1 is SGHRS, CDR2 YFSETQ, per germline. The V and J ends lost 0 bases and 6 bases, in that order; junction bases with no gene match: 2.

This chain joins TRBV5-1 and TRBJ2-7; TRBD2 matches 11 bases. Sequences were obtained from naive CD4+ T cells sorted from blood. Documented subset: CD45RA+ positively selected. This clonotype originated in a man between 18 and 29 years old in good health. The CDR3 sequence is CASSLATSGGEQYF. CDR3 bases: TGCGCCAGCAGCTTGGCTACTAGCGGGGGCGAGCAGTACTTC.